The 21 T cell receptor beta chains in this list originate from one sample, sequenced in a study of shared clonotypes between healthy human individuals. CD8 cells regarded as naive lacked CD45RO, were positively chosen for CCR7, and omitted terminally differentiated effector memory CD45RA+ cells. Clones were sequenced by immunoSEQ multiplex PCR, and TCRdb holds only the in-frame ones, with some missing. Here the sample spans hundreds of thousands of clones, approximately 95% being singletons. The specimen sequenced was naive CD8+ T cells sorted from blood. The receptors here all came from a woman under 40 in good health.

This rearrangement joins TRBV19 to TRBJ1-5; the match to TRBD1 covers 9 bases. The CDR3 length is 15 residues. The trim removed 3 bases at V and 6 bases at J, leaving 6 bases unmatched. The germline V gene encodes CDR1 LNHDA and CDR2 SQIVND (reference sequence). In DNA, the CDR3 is TGTGCCAGTAGTATTCCGGACAGGGGTGGTCAGCCCCAGCATTTT. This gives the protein CASSIPDRGGQPQHF.

The CDR3 region has the DNA TGTGCCAGCAGCCCCGGGACTAGCTTCTACGAGCAGTACTTC. Its translation: CASSPGTSFYEQYF. The rearrangement joins TRBV5-4 to TRBJ2-7; 9 bases fit TRBD2. Germline V gives CDR1 SGHNT, CDR2 YYREEE (reference sequence). The V segment lost 4 bases and the J segment 3 bases; nucleotides outside the gene matches: 5. The CDR3 is 14 amino acids.

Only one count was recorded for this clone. The CDR3, as DNA: TGTGCCGGCCGGGGGCCTGGGGCCAACGTCCTGACTTTC. This codes for CAGRGPGANVLTF. This chain uses TRBV28 with TRBJ2-6; the D gene could be TRBD1 or TRBD2 (6 bases each). The CDR3 length is 13 residues. V lost 11 bases and J 2 bases, leaving 10 bases between the germline ends. Germline V gene sequence: CDR1 MDHEN, CDR2 SYDVKM. Drawing the rest from reference TRBV28 and TRBJ2-6, the complete variable domain is DVKVTQSSRYLVKRTGEKVFLECVQDMDHENMFWYRQDPGLGLRLIYFSYDVKMKEKGDIPEGYSVSREKKERFSLILESASTNQTSMYLCAGRGPGANVLTFGAGSRLTVL.

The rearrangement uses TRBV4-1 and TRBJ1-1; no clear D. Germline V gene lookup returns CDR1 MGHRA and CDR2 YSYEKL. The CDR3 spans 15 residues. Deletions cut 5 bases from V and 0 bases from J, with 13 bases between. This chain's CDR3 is CASSFRPNMNTEAFF. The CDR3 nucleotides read TGCGCCAGCAGCTTCAGACCGAACATGAACACTGAAGCTTTCTTT.

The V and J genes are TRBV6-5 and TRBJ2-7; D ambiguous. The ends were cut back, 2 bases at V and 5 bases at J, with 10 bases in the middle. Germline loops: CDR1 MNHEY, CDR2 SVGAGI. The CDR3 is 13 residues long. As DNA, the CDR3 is TGTGCCAGCAGTTACGGGGTTGTGGACGAGCAGTACTTC. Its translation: CASSYGVVDEQYF.

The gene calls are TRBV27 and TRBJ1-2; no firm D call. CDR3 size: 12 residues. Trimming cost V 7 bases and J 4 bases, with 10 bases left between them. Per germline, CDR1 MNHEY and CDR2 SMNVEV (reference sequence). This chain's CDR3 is CASKTGGYGYTF. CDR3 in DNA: TGTGCCAGCAAGACGGGAGGCTATGGCTACACCTTC.

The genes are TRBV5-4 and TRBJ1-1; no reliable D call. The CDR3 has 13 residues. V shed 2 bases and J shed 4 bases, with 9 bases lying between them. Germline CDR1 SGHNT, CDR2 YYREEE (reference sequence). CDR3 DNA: TGTGCCAGCAGCTTATGGATAAGCACTGAAGCTTTCTTT. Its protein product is CASSLWISTEAFF.

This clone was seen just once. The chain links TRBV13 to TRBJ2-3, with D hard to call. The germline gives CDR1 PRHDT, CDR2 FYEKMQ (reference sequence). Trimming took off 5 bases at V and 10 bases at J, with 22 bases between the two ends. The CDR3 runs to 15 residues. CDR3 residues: CASSARPASGGAQYF. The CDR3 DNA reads TGTGCCAGCAGCGCACGCCCGGCCTCTGGTGGAGCGCAGTATTTT.

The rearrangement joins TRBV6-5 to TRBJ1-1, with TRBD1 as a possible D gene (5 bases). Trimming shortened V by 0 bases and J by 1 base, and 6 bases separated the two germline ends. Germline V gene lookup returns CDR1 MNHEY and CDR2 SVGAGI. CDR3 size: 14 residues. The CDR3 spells CASSYSGENTEAFF. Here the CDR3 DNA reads TGTGCCAGCAGTTACTCGGGGGAGAACACTGAAGCTTTCTTT.

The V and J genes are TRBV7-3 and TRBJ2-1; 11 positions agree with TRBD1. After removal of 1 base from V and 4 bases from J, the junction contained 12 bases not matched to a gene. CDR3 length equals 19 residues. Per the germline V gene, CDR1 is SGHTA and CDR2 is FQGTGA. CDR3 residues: CASSLSPSSGTGGYNEQFF. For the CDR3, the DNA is TGTGCCAGCAGCTTAAGCCCGTCCTCCGGGACAGGGGGATACAATGAGCAGTTCTTC.

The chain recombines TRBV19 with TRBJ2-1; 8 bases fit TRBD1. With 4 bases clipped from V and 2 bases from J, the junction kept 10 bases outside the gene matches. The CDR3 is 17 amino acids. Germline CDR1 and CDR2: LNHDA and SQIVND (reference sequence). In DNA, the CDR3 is TGTGCCAGTAGTAGCCAGGGGGCGAAGATGACCTACAATGAGCAGTTCTTC. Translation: CASSSQGAKMTYNEQFF. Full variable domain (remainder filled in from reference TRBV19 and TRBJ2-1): DGGITQSPKYLFRKEGQNVTLSCEQNLNHDAMYWYRQDPGQGLRLIYYSQIVNDFQKGDIAEGYSVSREKKESFPLTVTSAQKNPTAFYLCASSSQGAKMTYNEQFFGPGTRLTVL.

The CDR3 region has the DNA TGTGCCAGTAGTACCCCAGGGGGTGCTAACTATGGCTACACCTTC. It codes for CASSTPGGANYGYTF. The V gene is TRBV19, the J gene TRBJ1-2; 7 nucleotides match TRBD1. The CDR3 covers 15 residues. With V trimmed by 4 bases and J by 0 bases, 5 bases remained unmatched. The germline V gene has CDR1 LNHDA and CDR2 SQIVND (reference sequence). Drawing the rest from reference TRBV19 and TRBJ1-2, the complete variable domain is DGGITQSPKYLFRKEGQNVTLSCEQNLNHDAMYWYRQDPGQGLRLIYYSQIVNDFQKGDIAEGYSVSREKKESFPLTVTSAQKNPTAFYLCASSTPGGANYGYTFGSGTRLTVV.

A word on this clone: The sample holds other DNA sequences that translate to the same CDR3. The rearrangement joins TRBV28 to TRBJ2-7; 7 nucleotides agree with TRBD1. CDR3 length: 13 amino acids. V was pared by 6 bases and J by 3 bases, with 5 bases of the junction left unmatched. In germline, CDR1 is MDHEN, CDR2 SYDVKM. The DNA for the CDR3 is TGTGCCAGCAGCCTCCGGACAGGCTACGAGCAGTACTTC. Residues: CASSLRTGYEQYF.

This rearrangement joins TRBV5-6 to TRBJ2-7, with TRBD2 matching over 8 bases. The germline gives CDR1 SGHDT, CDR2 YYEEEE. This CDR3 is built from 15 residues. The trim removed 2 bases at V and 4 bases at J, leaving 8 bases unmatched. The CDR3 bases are TGTGCCAGCAGCTTTGCGGGACTAGAGAATTACGAGCAGTACTTC. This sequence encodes CASSFAGLENYEQYF.

The CDR3 is CASSLLGDHQPQHF. Here the CDR3 DNA reads TGTGCCAGCAGTTTATTGGGCGATCATCAGCCCCAGCATTTT. The chain is built from TRBV28 and TRBJ1-5; D is undetermined. The germline CDR1 and CDR2 sequences are MDHEN and SYDVKM. V lost 1 base and J 5 bases, leaving 9 bases between the germline ends. The CDR3 has 14 amino acids.

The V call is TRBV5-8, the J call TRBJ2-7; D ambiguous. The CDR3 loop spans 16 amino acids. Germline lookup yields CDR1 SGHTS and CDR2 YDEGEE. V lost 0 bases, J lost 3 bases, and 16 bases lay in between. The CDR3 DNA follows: TGTGCCAGCAGCTTGGAATGGAGCCAGGTTCGCTACGAGCAGTACTTC. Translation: CASSLEWSQVRYEQYF.

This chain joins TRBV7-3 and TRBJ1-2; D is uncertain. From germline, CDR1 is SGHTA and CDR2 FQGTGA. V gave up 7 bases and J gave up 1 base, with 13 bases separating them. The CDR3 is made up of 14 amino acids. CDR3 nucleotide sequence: TGTGCCAGCACCCCGCCCCCATTTAACTATGGCTACACCTTC. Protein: CASTPPPFNYGYTF.

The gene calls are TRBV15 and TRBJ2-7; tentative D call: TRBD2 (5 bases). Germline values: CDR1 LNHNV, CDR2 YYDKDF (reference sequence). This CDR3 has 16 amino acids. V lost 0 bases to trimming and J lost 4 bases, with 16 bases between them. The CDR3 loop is CATSRDRERSSYEQYF. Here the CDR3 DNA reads TGTGCCACCAGCAGAGATCGAGAGCGGAGCTCTTACGAGCAGTACTTC.

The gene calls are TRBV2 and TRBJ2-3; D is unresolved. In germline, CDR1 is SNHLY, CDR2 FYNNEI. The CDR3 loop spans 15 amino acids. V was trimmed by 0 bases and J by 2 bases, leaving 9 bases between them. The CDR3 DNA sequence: TGTGCCAGCAGTGAAGCGCAAAGGATCACAGATACGCAGTATTTT. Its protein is CASSEAQRITDTQYF.

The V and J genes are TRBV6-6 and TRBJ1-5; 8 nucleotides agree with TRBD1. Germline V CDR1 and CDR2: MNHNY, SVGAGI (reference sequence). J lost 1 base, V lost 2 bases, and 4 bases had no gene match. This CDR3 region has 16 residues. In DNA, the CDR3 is TGTGCCAGCAGTTACGATCAGGGGGCAAGCAATCAGCCCCAGCATTTT. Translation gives CASSYDQGASNQPQHF.

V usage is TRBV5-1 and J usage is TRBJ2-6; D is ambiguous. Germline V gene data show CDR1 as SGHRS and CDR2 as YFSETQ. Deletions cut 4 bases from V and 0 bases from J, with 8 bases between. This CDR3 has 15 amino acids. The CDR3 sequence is CASSVENSGANVLTF. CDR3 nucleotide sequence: TGCGCCAGCAGCGTAGAAAACTCTGGGGCCAACGTCCTGACTTTC. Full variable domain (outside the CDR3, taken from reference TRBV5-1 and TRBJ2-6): KAGVTQTPRYLIKTRGQQVTLSCSPISGHRSVSWYQQTPGQGLQFLFEYFSETQRNKGNFPGRFSGRQFSNSRSEMNVSTLELGDSALYLCASSVENSGANVLTFGAGSRLTVL.